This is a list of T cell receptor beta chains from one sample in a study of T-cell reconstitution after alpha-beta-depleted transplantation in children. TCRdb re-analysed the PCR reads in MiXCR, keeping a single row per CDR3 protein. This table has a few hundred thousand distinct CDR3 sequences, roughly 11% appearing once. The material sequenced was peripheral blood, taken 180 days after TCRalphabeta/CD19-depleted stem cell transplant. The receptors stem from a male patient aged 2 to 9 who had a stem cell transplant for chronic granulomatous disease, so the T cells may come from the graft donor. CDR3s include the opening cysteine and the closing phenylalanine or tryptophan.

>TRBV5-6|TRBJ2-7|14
CTSSPSWTRAGQYF
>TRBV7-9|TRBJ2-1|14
CASSRSGSRNEQFF
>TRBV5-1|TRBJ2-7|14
CASSLLNSAYEQYF
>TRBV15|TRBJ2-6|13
CATSSGEQDVLTF
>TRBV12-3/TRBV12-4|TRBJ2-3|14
CASSYSSGGGTQYF
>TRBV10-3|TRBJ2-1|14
CAIKKGLEGNEQFF
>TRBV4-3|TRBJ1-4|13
CASSQEGYEKLFF
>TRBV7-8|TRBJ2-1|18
CASSLVDTSGSEGNEQFF
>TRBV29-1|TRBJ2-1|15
CSVEDGRGSYNEQFF
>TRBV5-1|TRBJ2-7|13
CASSLDTNSVQYF
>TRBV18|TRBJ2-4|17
CASSGTVPRGAKNIQYF
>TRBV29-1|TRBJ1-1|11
CSVIGVTEAFF
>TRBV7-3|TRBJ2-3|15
CASSSSGGALDTQYF
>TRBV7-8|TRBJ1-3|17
CASSRYKLDASGNTIYF
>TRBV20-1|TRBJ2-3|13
CSAGQGRTDTQYF
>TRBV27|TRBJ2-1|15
CATSYQKRTYNEQFF
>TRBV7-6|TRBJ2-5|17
CASSLRGLAGAGETQYF
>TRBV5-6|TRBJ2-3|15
CASSLLGFYTDTQYF
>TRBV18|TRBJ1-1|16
CASSLLGDTLNTEAFF
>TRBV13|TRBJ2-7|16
CASSNYHLAGVTEQYF
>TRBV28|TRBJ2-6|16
CASSSPAGAGANVLTF
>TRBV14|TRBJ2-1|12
CASSQVFHEQFF
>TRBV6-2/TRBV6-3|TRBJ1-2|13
CASCYSVSYSYTF
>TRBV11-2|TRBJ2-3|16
CASSSQRQRLTDTQYF
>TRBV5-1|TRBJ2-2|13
CASSLAVTGELFF
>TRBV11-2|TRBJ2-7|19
CASSLEGVTRGLISYEQYF
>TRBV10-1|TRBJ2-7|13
CASSGLAGGEQYF
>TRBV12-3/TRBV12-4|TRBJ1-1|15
CASSLRGGLNTEAFF
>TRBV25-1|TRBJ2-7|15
CASSDPGAQDYEQYF
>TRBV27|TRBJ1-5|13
CASSFWEGQPQHF
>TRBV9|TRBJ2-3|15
CASSVAGISTDTQYF
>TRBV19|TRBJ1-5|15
CASSTRGGVSQPQHF
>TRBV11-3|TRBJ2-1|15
CASSLQGARVYEQFF
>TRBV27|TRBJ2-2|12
CASSSGSGELFF
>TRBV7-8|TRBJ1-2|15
CASSPTAGTWRIYTF
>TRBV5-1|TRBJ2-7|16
CASSAPSGQGTYEQYF
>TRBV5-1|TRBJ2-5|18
CASSLGQLSLSYQETQYF
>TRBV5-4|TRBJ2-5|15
CASSLVAGWQETQYF
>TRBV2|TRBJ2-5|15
CASSELVSGQETQYF
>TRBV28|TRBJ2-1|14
CASRLSGTVNEQFF
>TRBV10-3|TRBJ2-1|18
CATGGQQTSGRLYNEQFF